This T cell receptor (beta chain) was sequenced in a study of tumor-infiltrating lymphocytes in localized non-small cell lung cancer. General study results and limits: No T-cell fraction difference was seen between IM1 and IM2 tumors.

This clone was observed a single time. Its matching antigen is unknown. Repertoires were generated with immunoSEQ multiplex PCR, while TCRdb's copy carries only in-frame clones and drops some. The sample has around 13,000 clones; around two thirds are singletons. Germline V gene data show CDR1 as SGHTA and CDR2 as FQGNSA. The V and J ends lost 6 bases and 8 bases respectively, with 22 bases between them. The CDR3 extends over 16 amino acids. Sequenced: uninvolved lung tissue not adjacent to the tumor. The receptor's source is a human donor with non-small cell lung cancer. V gene TRBV7-2 combines with J gene TRBJ1-4, with TRBD1 as a possible D gene (5 bases). The CDR3 DNA follows: TGTGCCAGCAGAAAAATAGGAGGGGCCACACCAGAAAAACTGTTTTTT. Translation: CASRKIGGATPEKLFF. Together with reference TRBV7-2 and TRBJ1-4, the CDR3 gives the full variable domain: GAGVSQSPSNKVTEKGKDVELRCDPISGHTALYWYRQSLGQGLEFLIYFQGNSAPDKSGLPSDRFSAERTGGSVSTLTIQRTQQEDSAVYLCASRKIGGATPEKLFFGSGTQLSVL.